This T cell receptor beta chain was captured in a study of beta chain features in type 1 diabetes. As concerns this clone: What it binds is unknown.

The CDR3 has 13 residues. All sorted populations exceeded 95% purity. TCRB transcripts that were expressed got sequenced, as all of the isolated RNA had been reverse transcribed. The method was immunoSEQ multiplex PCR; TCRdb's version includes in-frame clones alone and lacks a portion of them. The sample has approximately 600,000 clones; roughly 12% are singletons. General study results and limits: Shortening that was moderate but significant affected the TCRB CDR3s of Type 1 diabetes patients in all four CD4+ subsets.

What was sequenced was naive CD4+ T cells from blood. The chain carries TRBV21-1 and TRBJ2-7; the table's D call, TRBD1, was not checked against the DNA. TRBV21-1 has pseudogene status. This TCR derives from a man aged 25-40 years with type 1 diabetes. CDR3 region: CASSKGQAYEQYF. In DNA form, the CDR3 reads TGTGCCAGCAGCAAGGGACAGGCCTACGAGCAGTACTTC.